The 18 T cell receptor beta chains below were found in one sample sequenced in a study of sequential checkpoint blockade in melanoma (dated by TCRdb to the late 2010s). Library generation was performed with the immunoSEQ multiplex PCR assay. This immuneACCESS table, as held by TCRdb, lists in-frame sequences with V and J called but not all clones. Of the missing ones, under half trace to an unresolved V gene in checked studies; the others have no known cause. Across this sample there are 12,000 or so clones, with 82% seen only once. Jointly, the top ten make up 6% to 8.5% of the sample. The label giving this sample's treatment or condition can be read as: randomized to nivolumab then ipilimumab (arm A) or the reverse (arm B). The sequencing used CD8+ T cells sorted from blood (inferred from file names), collected from a patient given nivolumab and ipilimumab in sequence. Receptor source: a human donor with melanoma.

The chain carries TRBV19 and TRBJ1-1, with TRBD1 as a possible D gene (6 bases). Trimming shortened V by 2 bases and J by 5 bases, and 21 bases separated the two germline ends. CDR3 length equals 17 residues. Per the germline V gene, CDR1 is LNHDA and CDR2 is SQIVND (reference sequence). The CDR3 here is CASSILQGPAKGTEAFF. In DNA form, the CDR3 reads TGTGCCAGTAGTATACTTCAGGGGCCGGCGAAGGGGACTGAAGCTTTCTTT.

V gene TRBV11-2 combines with J gene TRBJ2-7, with 11 bases lining up with TRBD1. From germline, CDR1 is SGHAT and CDR2 FQNNGV. After removal of 5 bases from V and 3 bases from J, the junction contained 3 bases not matched to a gene. This CDR3 has 14 residues. The CDR3 here is CASSGDRGFYEQYF. The CDR3 DNA reads as TGTGCCAGCAGCGGGGACAGGGGGTTCTACGAGCAGTACTTC.

This sequence joins TRBV6-5 and TRBJ2-3; D gene ambiguous. This CDR3 has 13 amino acids. V lost 0 bases and J 2 bases, leaving 3 bases between the germline ends. CDR1 and CDR2 from the germline V gene are MNHEY and SVGAGI. The CDR3 nucleotides read TGTGCCAGCAGTTACTCCGTCACAGATACGCAGTATTTT. Translation gives CASSYSVTDTQYF.

The chain carries TRBV18 and TRBJ2-7, with 7 bases lining up with TRBD1. CDR1 is KGHSH and CDR2 is LQKENI in the germline V gene. With 1 base clipped from V and 4 bases from J, the junction kept 4 bases outside the gene matches. The CDR3 totals 14 residues. CDR3 loop: CASSPRTGVYEQYF. The CDR3 DNA reads TGTGCCAGCTCACCACGAACAGGGGTTTACGAGCAGTACTTC.

The sample holds one count of this clone. The rearrangement joins TRBV4-1 to TRBJ2-7; D is unclear. The CDR3 is 13 residues long. Germline CDR1 is MGHRA and CDR2 is YSYEKL. V was trimmed by 3 bases and J by 0 bases, leaving 6 bases between them. This CDR3 reads CASSQPGSYEQYF. CDR3 sequence (DNA): TGCGCCAGCAGCCAGCCCGGCTCCTACGAGCAGTACTTC.

This clone was observed a few times. V gene TRBV7-9 combines with J gene TRBJ1-4, with 9 bases that match TRBD1. The CDR3 contains 16 residues. The germline V gene encodes CDR1 SEHNR and CDR2 FQNEAQ (reference sequence). The J segment lost 3 bases and the V segment lost 1 base, leaving 3 bases of the junction unmatched. CDR3 sequence reads: CASSLEGTGPNEKLFF. CDR3 DNA: TGTGCCAGCAGCTTAGAGGGGACAGGGCCTAATGAAAAACTGTTTTTT.

On this clone itself: Other DNA sequences in the sample encode the same CDR3. This rearrangement joins TRBV4-1 to TRBJ1-1, with D possibly matching TRBD1 (5 bases). CDR3 size: 15 residues. V was pared by 1 base and J by 0 bases, with 9 bases between. Germline V lookup: CDR1 MGHRA, CDR2 YSYEKL. CDR3 DNA sequence: TGCGCCAGCAGCCAAGGGGGCCTAATGAACACTGAAGCTTTCTTT. It encodes CASSQGGLMNTEAFF.

The genes are TRBV7-9 and TRBJ1-1, with D unresolved. Germline loops: CDR1 SEHNR, CDR2 FQNEAQ (reference sequence). This CDR3 is built from 14 residues. V was trimmed by 5 bases and J by 1 base, leaving 11 bases between them. CDR3 protein: CASSPRGGNTEAFF. CDR3 sequence (DNA): TGTGCCAGCAGCCCCCGGGGAGGGAACACTGAAGCTTTCTTT.

The rearrangement links TRBV27 to TRBJ2-1; 8 bases are shared with TRBD2. In germline, CDR1 is MNHEY, CDR2 SMNVEV (reference sequence). Trimming took 0 bases from V and 2 from J; bases not matched to a gene: 0. This CDR3 is 15 amino acids long. The CDR3 DNA reads as TGTGCCAGCAGTTTATCTAGCGGGGCCTACAATGAGCAGTTCTTC. Its translation: CASSLSSGAYNEQFF.

The J gene is TRBJ2-5, the V gene TRBV5-6; the D gene is possibly TRBD1 (5 bases). Germline values: CDR1 SGHDT, CDR2 YYEEEE. The CDR3 length is 15 residues. Trimming left V 2 bases short and J 5 bases short, with 16 bases between. The CDR3 loop reads CASSLEQESTETQYF. The DNA for the CDR3 is TGTGCCAGCAGCTTAGAACAGGAGAGCACGGAGACCCAGTACTTC.

This rearrangement joins TRBV11-2 to TRBJ2-2; D might be TRBD1 (6 bases). V gave up 1 base and J gave up 4 bases, with 16 bases separating them. This CDR3 is 17 amino acids long. Germline CDR1 is SGHAT and CDR2 is FQNNGV. The CDR3 spells CASSLGVGTYPTGELFF. CDR3 sequence (DNA): TGTGCCAGCAGCTTAGGAGTTGGGACATACCCCACCGGGGAGCTGTTTTTT.

The CDR3, as DNA: TGTGCCAGCAGCAACGAGAGGGGGTGGGATGGCTACACCTTC. Encoded protein: CASSNERGWDGYTF. The chain uses TRBV6-1 and TRBJ1-2; D may be TRBD1 (6 bases). Germline assignment: CDR1 MNHNS and CDR2 SASEGT. The CDR3 covers 14 residues. Trimming pared 6 bases from V and 6 bases from J, leaving 17 bases between.

In its sample, this clone was seen a few times. The V gene is TRBV28, the J gene TRBJ1-4; 8 positions agree with TRBD1. The CDR3 contains 15 residues. The V gene end was trimmed by 5 bases and the J gene end by 7 bases; junction bases not matched to a gene: 9. The germline CDR1 and CDR2 sequences are MDHEN and SYDVKM. The CDR3 region is CASSPQGARGEKLFF. DNA for the CDR3: TGTGCCAGCAGTCCGCAGGGGGCTCGCGGTGAAAAACTGTTTTTT.

The chain has TRBV7-8 and TRBJ2-1; TRBD2 aligns across 7 bases. The CDR3 consists of 19 residues. The V segment lost 4 bases and the J segment 7 bases; nucleotides outside the gene matches: 22. Germline CDR1 reads SGHVS; CDR2 reads FQNEAQ. The CDR3 protein is CASSYREPPSSGEKNEQFF. CDR3 bases: TGTGCCAGCAGCTACAGAGAGCCCCCTTCTAGCGGAGAAAAGAATGAGCAGTTCTTC.

This clone turned up a few times. V usage is TRBV7-9 and J usage is TRBJ2-3, with TRBD2 identical over 7 bases. Germline V gives CDR1 SEHNR, CDR2 FQNEAQ (reference sequence). V dropped 5 bases and J dropped 6; count of bases not matched to a gene: 8. CDR3 length equals 14 residues. This CDR3 is CASSPRTSSDTQYF. The CDR3 coding sequence is TGTGCCAGCAGCCCTCGGACTAGTTCGGATACGCAGTATTTT.

The V call is TRBV15, the J call TRBJ2-7; a possible D gene is TRBD1 (5 bases). This CDR3 region has 14 residues. Germline CDR1 LNHNV, CDR2 YYDKDF (reference sequence). Trimming stripped 6 bases from V and 0 bases from J, with 12 bases between. The CDR3 DNA follows: TGTGCCACCAGTACAGGCGACGACTCCTACGAGCAGTACTTC. Translated, it gives CATSTGDDSYEQYF.

This clone was observed once. The chain links TRBV4-1 to TRBJ2-7; TRBD1 matches at 9 bases. The V gene end was trimmed by 4 bases and the J gene end by 1 base; junction bases not matched to a gene: 8. This CDR3 has 16 amino acids. CDR1 and CDR2 from the germline V gene are MGHRA and YSYEKL. The CDR3 coding sequence is TGCGCCAGCAGCCTCACACGACAGGGGGAATCCTACGAGCAGTACTTC. This codes for CASSLTRQGESYEQYF.

This sequence joins TRBV4-1 and TRBJ2-3; D gene uncertain. Germline-derived CDR1 and CDR2 are MGHRA and YSYEKL. The CDR3 runs to 13 residues. V was trimmed by 1 base and J by 4 bases, leaving 6 bases between them. CDR3: CASSQVLADTQYF. In DNA form, the CDR3 reads TGCGCCAGCAGCCAAGTTTTAGCAGATACGCAGTATTTT.